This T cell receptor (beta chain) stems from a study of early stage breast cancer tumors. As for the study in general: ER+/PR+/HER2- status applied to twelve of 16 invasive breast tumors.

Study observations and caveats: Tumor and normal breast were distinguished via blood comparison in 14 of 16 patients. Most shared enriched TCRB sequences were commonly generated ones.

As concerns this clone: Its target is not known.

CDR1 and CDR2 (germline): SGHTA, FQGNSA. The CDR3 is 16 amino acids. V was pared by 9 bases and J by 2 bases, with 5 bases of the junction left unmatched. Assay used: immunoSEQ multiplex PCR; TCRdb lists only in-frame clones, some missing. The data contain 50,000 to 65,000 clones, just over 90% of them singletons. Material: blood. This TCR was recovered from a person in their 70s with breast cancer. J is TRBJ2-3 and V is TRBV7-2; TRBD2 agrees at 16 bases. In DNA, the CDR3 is TGTGCCAGGGGGGGACTAGCGGGAGGGCCCACAGATACGCAGTATTTT. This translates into CARGGLAGGPTDTQYF.